This entry lists 20 T cell receptor beta chains sequenced from one sample in a study of cytomegalovirus exposure and HLA in healthy donors. Primers included in the PCR were 60 Vbeta and 13 Jbeta primers. Libraries were prepared by immunoSEQ multiplex PCR; TCRdb keeps only in-frame clonotypes and omits some of them. This sample has over 150,000 clones; more than 85% occur once, and the top ten carry 0.2% to 0.3%. Sequenced material: PBMCs. The receptor set was obtained from a girl in the first two years of life in good health and CMV-seronegative.

This rearrangement joins TRBV10-3 to TRBJ2-3, with D possibly being TRBD1 (6 bases). V was cut by 3 bases and J by 4 bases, with 29 bases left in between. Germline loops: CDR1 ENHRY, CDR2 SYGVKD. The CDR3 is 20 residues long. The CDR3 DNA sequence: TGTGCCATCAGTGATAAGGGTCCCTCGACACAGGGAGTAAAATCAGATACGCAGTATTTT. This sequence encodes CAISDKGPSTQGVKSDTQYF.

The CDR3 spells CASSLVRGHMNTEAFF. The CDR3 coding sequence is TGTGCCAGCAGCTTGGTCAGGGGGCACATGAACACTGAAGCTTTCTTT. J is TRBJ1-1 and V is TRBV5-4; 8 bases fit TRBD1. The ends lost 0 bases at V and 0 bases at J; junction bases unmatched: 4. Germline V gene data show CDR1 as SGHNT and CDR2 as YYREEE (reference sequence). CDR3 size: 16 residues.

This chain joins TRBV10-3 and TRBJ2-7; tentative D call: TRBD1 (6 bases). Trimming cost V 2 bases and J 1 base, with 15 bases left between them. Looked up from germline, CDR1 is ENHRY and CDR2 is SYGVKD. The CDR3 is 16 residues long. In nucleotides, the CDR3 is TGTGCCATCAGTGAGAGGCAGGGGCGAGCGTCCTACGAGCAGTACTTC. Translated, it gives CAISERQGRASYEQYF.

This rearrangement joins TRBV7-9 to TRBJ2-5, with D maybe TRBD1 (6 bases). Trimming removed 3 bases at V and 4 bases at J, with 9 bases between. From germline, CDR1 is SEHNR and CDR2 FQNEAQ (reference sequence). The CDR3 totals 13 residues. DNA for the CDR3: TGTGCCAGCAGCTTGATACAGGGAGAGACCCAGTACTTC. Protein sequence: CASSLIQGETQYF.

V is TRBV29-1 and J is TRBJ2-7; D uncertain. This CDR3 is 12 amino acids long. V lost 5 bases and J 3 bases, leaving 11 bases between the germline ends. In germline, CDR1 is SQVTM, CDR2 ANQGSEA. The CDR3 DNA is TGCAGCGTTCGGCTCCCAGGCTACGAGCAGTACTTC. It yields the protein CSVRLPGYEQYF.

This chain joins TRBV7-2 and TRBJ2-7, with 8 bases aligning to TRBD1. Trimming at V came to 4 bases and at J to 3 bases, leaving 8 bases not matched to a gene. CDR3 length: 15 amino acids. Per the germline V gene, CDR1 is SGHTA and CDR2 is FQGNSA. The CDR3: CASSSDRGSFYEQYF. The CDR3 DNA reads as TGTGCCAGCAGCTCCGACAGGGGTTCGTTCTACGAGCAGTACTTC.

J is TRBJ2-2 and V is TRBV20-1; TRBD1 is a possible D gene (6 bases). The CDR3 extends over 11 amino acids. CDR1 DFQATT and CDR2 SNEGSKA come from the germline V gene (reference sequence). V was trimmed by 6 bases and J by 15 bases, leaving 17 bases between them. CDR3 in DNA: TGCAGTGCGCAGACAGGAAAGGCGATGTTTTTT. Residues: CSAQTGKAMFF.

This chain connects TRBV5-1 to TRBJ1-2; no clear D. CDR1 and CDR2 from the germline V gene are SGHRS and YFSETQ. V was shortened by 5 bases and J by 4 bases, with 12 bases between the two germline ends. The CDR3 spans 13 residues. The CDR3 reads CASRGDMGYGYTF. CDR3 in DNA: TGCGCCAGCAGGGGAGATATGGGCTATGGCTACACCTTC.

A word on this clone: The junction differs from germline at one of its ends, possibly a read error. The chain uses TRBV7-9 and TRBJ2-3, with TRBD2 identical over 9 bases. Germline loops: CDR1 SEHNR, CDR2 FQNEAQ (reference sequence). The CDR3 totals 17 residues. CDR3 sequence (DNA): TGTTCCAGCAGCCCCCCCCTCGCGGGAGGGAGCGCAGATACGCAGTATTTT. This translates into CSSSPPLAGGSADTQYF.

The CDR3 DNA reads TGCGCCAGCAGCCGTTCCGGGACAGGGAATACCGGGGAGCTGTTTTTT. It is translated as CASSRSGTGNTGELFF. The chain joins TRBV5-1 to TRBJ2-2; 9 bases match TRBD1. Germline-derived CDR1 and CDR2 are SGHRS and YFSETQ. The CDR3 is made up of 16 amino acids. The V segment lost 4 bases and the J segment 5 bases; nucleotides outside the gene matches: 9.

This clone was recorded only once. This chain joins TRBV29-1 and TRBJ1-4; 7 bases match TRBD1. Trimming took 3 bases from V and 7 from J; bases not matched to a gene: 5. CDR3 size: 13 residues. Per the germline V gene, CDR1 is SQVTM and CDR2 is ANQGSEA. CDR3 nucleotide sequence: TGCAGCGTTGAGGCCCAGGGGGGTGAAAAACTGTTTTTT. Protein sequence: CSVEAQGGEKLFF.

The V call is TRBV9, the J call TRBJ2-7; 10 bases are shared with TRBD1. Trimming cost V 8 bases and J 7 bases; bases outside gene matches: 15. Germline V gene lookup returns CDR1 SGDLS and CDR2 YYNGEE. The CDR3 runs 15 residues. For the CDR3, the DNA is TGTGCCAGGTCCTGGGCGACAGACAGGGGGCTTGAGCAGTACTTC. This encodes CARSWATDRGLEQYF.

In regard to this clone: The junction shows a germline mismatch at one end, possibly a read error. The chain joins TRBV7-9 to TRBJ2-7; 9 positions agree with TRBD2. The CDR3 extends over 12 amino acids. Germline CDR1 and CDR2: SEHNR and FQNEAQ (reference sequence). The CDR3 loop reads CSSSGRYYEQYF. The CDR3 coding sequence is TGTTCCAGCAGCGGGAGGTACTACGAGCAGTACTTC. The full variable domain, completed using reference TRBV7-9 and TRBJ2-7, is DTGVSQNPRHKITKRGQNVTFRCDPISEHNRLYWYRQTLGQGPEFLTYFQNEAQLEKSRLLSDRFSAERPKGSFSTLEIQRTEQGDSAMYLCSSSGRYYEQYFGPGTRLTVT.

This chain links TRBV5-1 with TRBJ2-1; 8 nucleotides match TRBD2. Trimming at V came to 0 bases and at J to 9 bases, leaving 14 bases not matched to a gene. This CDR3 has 17 residues. In germline, CDR1 is SGHRS, CDR2 YFSETQ. The CDR3 DNA sequence: TGCGCCAGCAGCTTGGAGGGGATGGTAGCGGGGAGATTTGAGCAGTTCTTC. Protein product: CASSLEGMVAGRFEQFF.

V is TRBV5-1 and J is TRBJ2-2, with 9 positions matching TRBD1. V gave up 5 bases and J gave up 7 bases; unmatched junction bases: 9. The CDR3 is made up of 15 amino acids. CDR1 SGHRS and CDR2 YFSETQ come from the germline V gene. CDR3 bases: TGCGCCAGCAGAGGGACACAGGGGGCGGACGGGGAGCTGTTTTTT. It codes for CASRGTQGADGELFF.

The sample holds a few counts of this clone. This chain uses TRBV4-1 with TRBJ1-4; D not certain. V dropped 1 base and J dropped 8 bases, with 17 bases sitting between them. CDR3 size: 16 residues. CDR1 and CDR2 from the germline V gene are MGHRA and YSYEKL. For the CDR3, the DNA is TGCGCCAGCAGCCAAGGAACCGGGATCGAAGGGGAAAAACTGTTTTTT. Protein sequence: CASSQGTGIEGEKLFF.

Of note for this clone: Mismatch with germline at one junction end may stem from a read error. The chain has TRBV7-3 and TRBJ2-1; 7 positions agree with TRBD2. This CDR3 has 16 amino acids. Germline CDR1 and CDR2: SGHTA and FQGTGA. This CDR3 is CSSSLGGLDHYNEQFF. The CDR3 nucleotides read TGTTCCAGCAGCTTGGGAGGGTTGGACCACTACAATGAGCAGTTCTTC.

The rearrangement joins TRBV2 to TRBJ1-2; 10 nucleotides line up with TRBD1. This CDR3 is built from 14 residues. Trimming cost V 4 bases and J 5 bases; bases outside gene matches: 4. Germline CDR1 reads SNHLY; CDR2 reads FYNNEI. CDR3 coding DNA: TGTGCCAGCAGTGCAGGGACAGGGGTTTATGGCTACACCTTC. Protein sequence: CASSAGTGVYGYTF.

The chain is built from TRBV4-1 and TRBJ1-6; TRBD1 is a possible D gene (6 bases). This CDR3 is 15 amino acids long. V was cut by 4 bases and J by 4 bases, with 11 bases left in between. The germline gives CDR1 MGHRA, CDR2 YSYEKL. The CDR3 region has the DNA TGCGCCAGCAGCCCCCCGGGACAATATAATTCACCCCTCCACTTT. Translated: CASSPPGQYNSPLHF.

The chain joins TRBV25-1 to TRBJ2-1; 12 bases fit TRBD2. V lost 2 bases to trimming and J lost 7 bases; unmatched junction nucleotides: 12. The CDR3 has 18 residues. CDR1 is MGHDK and CDR2 is SYGVNS in the germline V gene. Here the CDR3 DNA reads TGTGCCAGCAGTGAACTTCGAACTGGACTAGCGGGAACGAATGAGCAGTTCTTC. Translation gives CASSELRTGLAGTNEQFF.